A selection of T cell receptor beta chains follows, all from one sample in a study of blood T cells in healthy people across ages. TCRdb analysed the 5' RACE reads with MiXCR anew, one entry per CDR3 protein. The table records a few hundred thousand distinct CDR3 sequences, roughly a quarter of them present only once. A further study also used this sample, focusing on T cells of mothers and their children.

Material: blood. The receptor set was obtained from a boy aged 2 to 10 in good health. The CDR3 runs from the conserved cysteine through the conserved F or W. D genes are given only for firm matches. Expanded clones get a size class; other rows say once, few or many, or leave the size out.

length	J	size	D	V	CDR3	DNA
13	TRBJ1-1	few	NA	TRBV5-1	CASSWDGNTEAFF	TGCGCCAGCAGCTGGGACGGTAACACTGAAGCTTTCTTT
13	TRBJ2-7	few	NA	TRBV15	CATSRVEGYEQYF	TGTGCCACCAGCAGAGTAGAAGGCTACGAGCAGTACTTC
15	TRBJ2-5	NA	NA	TRBV9	CASSARGRDQETQYF	TGTGCCAGCAGCGCTCGCGGCAGGGACCAAGAGACCCAGTACTTC
15	TRBJ1-4	NA	NA	TRBV12-3/TRBV12-4	CASSYLSRVGEKLFF	TGTGCCAGCAGTTATCTGAGTAGGGTTGGAGAAAAACTGTTTTTT
14	TRBJ2-7	few	TRBD1	TRBV7-2	CASSVASGQPSLYF	TGTGCCAGCAGCGTAGCGTCGGGACAGCCCTCTCTGTACTTC
12	TRBJ2-5	NA	NA	TRBV15	CATSRPSETQYF	TGTGCCACCAGCAGACCGAGTGAGACCCAGTACTTC
13	TRBJ2-5	NA	NA	TRBV20-1	CSARSTGWETQYF	TGCAGTGCTAGATCAACGGGTTGGGAGACCCAGTACTTC
12	TRBJ1-2	few	NA	TRBV4-2	CASSHRNYGYTF	TGTGCCAGCAGCCATCGTAACTATGGCTACACCTTC
15	TRBJ2-3	few	NA	TRBV7-3	CASSPHQSGTDTQYF	TGTGCCAGCAGCCCACATCAGTCCGGCACAGATACGCAGTATTTT
17	TRBJ2-5	NA	TRBD2	TRBV7-8	CASSPKLGGAGEETQYF	TGTGCCAGCAGCCCCAAATTGGGTGGGGCGGGAGAAGAGACCCAGTACTTC
13	TRBJ2-7	few	NA	TRBV6-5	CASSYSGHPRPFF	TGTGCCAGCAGTTACTCGGGACACCCACGTCCGTTCTTC
14	TRBJ1-2	NA	TRBD1	TRBV6-6	CASSLTGDPYGYTF	TGTGCCAGCAGTTTAACAGGGGACCCCTATGGCTACACCTTC
18	TRBJ2-2	NA	TRBD1	TRBV29-1	CSVEDRSRGTGVPGELFF	TGCAGCGTTGAAGATAGGTCGCGCGGGACAGGGGTCCCCGGGGAGCTGTTTTTT
13	TRBJ1-1	NA	NA	TRBV6-1	CATSKGENTEAFF	TGTGCCACCTCGAAGGGTGAGAACACTGAAGCTTTCTTT
15	TRBJ2-5	few	TRBD1	TRBV29-1	CSVEVGQGAGETQYF	TGCAGCGTTGAAGTTGGCCAGGGGGCAGGAGAGACCCAGTACTTC
15	TRBJ2-6	NA	NA	TRBV7-8	CASSPRRDGANVLTF	TGTGCCAGCAGCCCCCGGCGGGATGGGGCCAACGTCCTGACTTTC
13	TRBJ2-5	many	NA	TRBV12-3/TRBV12-4	CASSLGGPETQYF	TGCGCCAGCAGCTTGGGGGGCCCGGAGACCCAGTACTTC
12	TRBJ2-3	NA	NA	TRBV15	CATSRDQSTQYF	TGTGCCACCAGCAGAGATCAGTCGACGCAGTATTTT
13	TRBJ2-3	NA	NA	TRBV29-1	CSVPTGNTDTQYF	TGCAGCGTACCGACGGGAAACACAGATACGCAGTATTTT
12	TRBJ2-7	NA	NA	TRBV29-1	CSVRSGSYEQYF	TGCAGCGTTCGGAGCGGTTCCTACGAGCAGTACTTC
16	TRBJ2-5	NA	NA	TRBV5-1	CASSRREQRVGETQYF	TGCGCCAGCAGCCGCAGGGAGCAGCGAGTAGGGGAGACCCAGTACTTC
13	TRBJ2-1	NA	NA	TRBV12-3/TRBV12-4	CASLAGRADEQFF	TGTGCCAGCCTGGCCGGGAGAGCCGATGAGCAGTTCTTC
14	TRBJ1-1	NA	NA	TRBV7-8	CASRSIQGLAEAFF	TGTGCCAGCAGGAGCATTCAGGGGCTCGCTGAAGCTTTCTTT
13	TRBJ2-5	NA	TRBD2	TRBV6-6	CASSAGEQETQYF	TGTGCCAGCAGTGCGGGGGAACAAGAGACCCAGTACTTC
14	TRBJ1-1	few	NA	TRBV20-1	CSASSGNSNTEAFF	TGCAGTGCTAGCTCCGGAAATAGTAACACTGAAGCTTTCTTT
15	TRBJ2-1	many	TRBD2	TRBV6-2/TRBV6-3	CASSWSSGSHNEQFF	TGTGCCAGCAGTTGGTCTAGCGGGAGCCACAATGAGCAGTTCTTC
15	TRBJ2-5	NA	TRBD1	TRBV3-1	CASSQAGTGGETQYF	TGTGCCAGCAGCCAGGCCGGGACAGGGGGAGAGACCCAGTACTTC
12	TRBJ2-3	NA	NA	TRBV20-1	CSAPFATDTQYF	TGCAGTGCTCCCTTTGCCACAGATACGCAGTATTTT
16	TRBJ2-3	many	NA	TRBV12-5	CASGSLSGPVTDTQYF	TGTGCTAGTGGTTCTCTATCGGGCCCGGTCACAGATACGCAGTATTTT
14	TRBJ1-2	NA	NA	TRBV7-2	CASSLVRAGYGYTF	TGTGCCAGCAGCTTAGTGAGGGCTGGCTATGGCTACACCTTC
12	TRBJ2-7	few	NA	TRBV25-1	CASSDDTGEQYF	TGTGCCAGCAGTGACGACACGGGAGAGCAGTACTTC
13	TRBJ2-7	few	NA	TRBV4-2	CASSQAPGDEQYF	TGTGCCAGCAGCCAAGCCCCGGGTGACGAGCAGTACTTC
15	TRBJ2-1	NA	TRBD2	TRBV10-2	CASSESSGGSQGQFF	TGTGCCAGCAGTGAGTCTAGCGGGGGGTCCCAGGGGCAGTTCTTC
14	TRBJ2-5	NA	NA	TRBV12-3/TRBV12-4	CASSFGTTSGTQYF	TGTGCCAGCAGTTTCGGCACTACGAGTGGGACCCAGTACTTC
12	TRBJ2-1	few	NA	TRBV6-6	CASSYLSYEQFF	TGTGCCAGCAGTTATTTATCTTATGAGCAGTTCTTC
19	TRBJ2-7	many	TRBD2	TRBV27	CASSLGQPGLAGLTYEQYF	TGTGCCAGCAGTTTAGGACAACCGGGACTAGCGGGATTGACCTACGAGCAGTACTTC
16	TRBJ2-1	NA	NA	TRBV11-2	CASSFDGTNSYNEQFF	TGTGCCAGCAGCTTTGACGGGACAAATTCCTACAATGAGCAGTTCTTC
15	TRBJ1-4	NA	TRBD1	TRBV12-3/TRBV12-4	CASSLHQGAGEKLFF	TGTGCCAGCAGTTTGCATCAGGGGGCGGGAGAAAAACTGTTTTTT
15	TRBJ2-7	many	NA	TRBV7-2	CASSLAAGNPYEQYF	TGTGCCAGCAGCTTAGCGGCGGGAAACCCCTACGAGCAGTACTTC
14	TRBJ2-5	many	TRBD1	TRBV5-1	CASSLGTGGETQYF	TGCGCCAGCAGCTTGGGGACAGGGGGAGAGACCCAGTACTTC
13	TRBJ1-1	few	TRBD1	TRBV20-1	CSAAWTGNTEAFF	TGCAGTGCTGCGTGGACAGGGAACACTGAAGCTTTCTTT
16	TRBJ1-4	few	NA	TRBV7-2	CASSLAATGTAEKLFF	TGTGCCAGCAGCTTAGCGGCGACAGGAACAGCTGAAAAACTGTTTTTT
13	TRBJ1-4	NA	NA	TRBV12-3/TRBV12-4	CASTRAASEKLFF	TGTGCCAGCACCCGAGCAGCCAGTGAAAAACTGTTTTTT
15	TRBJ2-7	NA	TRBD2	TRBV7-2	CASSSTSGRSYEQYF	TGTGCCAGCAGTTCGACTAGCGGGAGATCATACGAGCAGTACTTC
12	TRBJ2-7	few	NA	TRBV12-3/TRBV12-4	CASTTGPAAKYF	TGTGCCAGCACCACAGGACCGGCCGCAAAGTACTTC
12	TRBJ2-1	NA	TRBD1	TRBV27	CASRGTGNEQFF	TGTGCCAGCAGGGGGACAGGCAATGAGCAGTTCTTC
16	TRBJ2-2	once	TRBD1	TRBV18	CASSPRGTGNTGELFF	TGTGCCAGCTCACCAAGAGGGACAGGGAACACCGGGGAGCTGTTTTTT
15	TRBJ1-4	NA	NA	TRBV9	CASSASPGGKEKLFF	TGTGCCAGCAGCGCGTCCCCGGGGGGAAAAGAAAAACTGTTTTTT
13	TRBJ2-1	NA	TRBD1	TRBV7-2	CASSHGQGDLVYF	TGTGCCAGCAGCCACGGACAGGGGGACTTAGTTTACTTC
15	TRBJ2-3	NA	TRBD2	TRBV4-1	CASSQVGTTTDTQYF	TGCGCCAGCAGCCAAGTAGGGACTACGACAGATACGCAGTATTTT
17	TRBJ2-3	NA	TRBD2	TRBV29-1	CSVDWAGEVVSTDTQYF	TGCAGCGTTGACTGGGCGGGGGAAGTGGTGAGCACAGATACGCAGTATTTT
12	TRBJ2-5	NA	TRBD2	TRBV25-1	CASSASGREQYF	TGTGCCAGCAGTGCGAGCGGGAGGGAGCAGTACTTC
15	TRBJ2-7	NA	TRBD2	TRBV14	CASSPRTSGGYEQYF	TGTGCCAGCAGCCCCCGGACTAGCGGGGGCTACGAGCAGTACTTC
16	TRBJ1-6	few	TRBD1	TRBV20-1	CSASPRQGGYNSPLHF	TGCAGTGCTTCACCCAGACAGGGGGGGTATAATTCACCCCTCCACTTT
15	TRBJ2-7	NA	NA	TRBV3-1	CASSQEIRASGEQYF	TGTGCCAGCAGCCAAGAGATAAGGGCCTCGGGAGAGCAGTACTTC